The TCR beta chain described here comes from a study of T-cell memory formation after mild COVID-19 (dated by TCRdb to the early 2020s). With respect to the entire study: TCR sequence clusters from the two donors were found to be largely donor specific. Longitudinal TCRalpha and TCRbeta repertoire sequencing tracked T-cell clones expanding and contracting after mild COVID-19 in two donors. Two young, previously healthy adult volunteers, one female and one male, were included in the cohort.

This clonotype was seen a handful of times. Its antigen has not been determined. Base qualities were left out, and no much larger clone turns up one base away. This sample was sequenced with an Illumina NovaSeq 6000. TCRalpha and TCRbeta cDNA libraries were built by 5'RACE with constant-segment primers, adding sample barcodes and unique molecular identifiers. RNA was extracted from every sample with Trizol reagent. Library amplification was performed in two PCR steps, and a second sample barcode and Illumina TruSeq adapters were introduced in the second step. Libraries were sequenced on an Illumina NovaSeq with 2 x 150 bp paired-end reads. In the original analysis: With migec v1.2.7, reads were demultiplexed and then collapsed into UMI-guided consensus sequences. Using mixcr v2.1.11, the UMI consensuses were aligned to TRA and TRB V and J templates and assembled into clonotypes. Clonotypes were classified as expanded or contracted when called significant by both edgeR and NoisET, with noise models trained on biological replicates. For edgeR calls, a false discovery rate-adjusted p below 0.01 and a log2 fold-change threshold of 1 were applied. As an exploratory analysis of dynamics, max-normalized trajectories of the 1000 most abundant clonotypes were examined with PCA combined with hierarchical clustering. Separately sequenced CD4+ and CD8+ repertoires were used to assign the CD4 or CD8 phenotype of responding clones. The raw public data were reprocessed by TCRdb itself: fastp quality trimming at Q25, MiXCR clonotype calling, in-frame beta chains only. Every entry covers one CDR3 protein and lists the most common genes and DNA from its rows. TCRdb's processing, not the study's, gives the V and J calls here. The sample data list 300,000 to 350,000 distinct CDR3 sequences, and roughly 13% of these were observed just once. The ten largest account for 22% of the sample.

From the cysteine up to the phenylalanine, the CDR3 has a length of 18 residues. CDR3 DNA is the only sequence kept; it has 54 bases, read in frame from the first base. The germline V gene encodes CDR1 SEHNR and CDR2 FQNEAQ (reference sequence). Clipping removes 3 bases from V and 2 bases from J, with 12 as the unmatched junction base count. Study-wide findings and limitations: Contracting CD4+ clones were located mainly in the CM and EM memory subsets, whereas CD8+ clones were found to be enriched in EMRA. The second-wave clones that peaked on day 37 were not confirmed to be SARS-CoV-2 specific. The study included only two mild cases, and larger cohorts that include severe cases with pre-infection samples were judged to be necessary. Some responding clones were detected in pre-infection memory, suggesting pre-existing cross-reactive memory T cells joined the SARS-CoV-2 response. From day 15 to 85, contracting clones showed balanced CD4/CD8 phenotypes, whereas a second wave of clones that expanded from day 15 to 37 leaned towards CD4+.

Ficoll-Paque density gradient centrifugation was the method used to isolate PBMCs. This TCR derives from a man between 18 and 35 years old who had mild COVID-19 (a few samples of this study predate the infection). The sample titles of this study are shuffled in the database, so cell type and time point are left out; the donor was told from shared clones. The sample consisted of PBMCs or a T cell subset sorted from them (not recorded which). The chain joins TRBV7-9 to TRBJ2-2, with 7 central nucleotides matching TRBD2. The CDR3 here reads CASSFVQRAGTNTGELFF. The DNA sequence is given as TGTGCCAGCAGCTTCGTCCAGCGAGCGGGGACTAACACCGGGGAGCTGTTTTTT.